These 13 T cell receptor beta chains originate from one sample sequenced in a study of post-analysis software for immune sequencing data. Study-level points and caveats: Roughly 5 TRBV segments (TRBV5-6, TRBV5-1 and TRBV20-1 among them) occurred more frequently in patients than in controls.

Their recognized antigens are unknown. Libraries were made from TCR beta cDNA, and they carried unique molecular identifiers. TCRdb reanalysed the PCR reads using MiXCR and keeps one entry per CDR3 protein. The sample gives about 260,000 distinct CDR3 sequences, 30% to 45% of which show up once; 4% to 6% is in the top ten. The material sequenced was blood. All receptors derive from a girl aged 10 to 17 with multiple sclerosis.

This clonotype was seen ten or more times. The junction does not match germline at one end; this may be a read error. V gene TRBV11-2 combines with J gene TRBJ2-1; 10 bases agree with TRBD2. Per the germline V gene, CDR1 is SGHAT and CDR2 is FQNNGV. This CDR3 comprises 17 residues. The CDR3 nucleotides read TGTACCAGCAGCTTCCTTTCGGGACTAGCGAGTGTGAATGAGCAGTTCTTC. Translating it yields CTSSFLSGLASVNEQFF.

This chain uses TRBV5-1 with TRBJ1-1; 8 bases fit TRBD1. Trimming removed 4 bases from V and 5 bases from J; junction bases left unmatched: 10. The CDR3 covers 15 residues. Germline assignment: CDR1 SGHRS and CDR2 YFSETQ. The CDR3 reads CASSPWDRTLTEAFF. CDR3 nucleotides: TGCGCCAGCAGCCCCTGGGACAGGACTCTAACTGAAGCTTTCTTT.

This rearrangement joins TRBV7-9 to TRBJ2-5; D possibly corresponds to TRBD2 (6 bases). The J call may be mistaken, given a closer DNA end match to TRBJ2-7. Per the germline V gene, CDR1 is SEHNR and CDR2 is FQNEAQ (reference sequence). This CDR3 has 13 amino acids. CDR3 sequence (DNA): TGTGCCAGCAGCCCGCCGGCGGGGTACGAGCAGTACTTC. Translating it yields CASSPPAGYEQYF.

The chain couples TRBV29-1 to TRBJ2-1, with D unclear. This CDR3 spans 10 amino acids. Germline CDR1 and CDR2: SQVTM and ANQGSEA. The V end lost 7 bases, the J end lost 9 bases, and 10 bases lay between the germline ends. The CDR3 sequence is CSERHVEQFF. The CDR3 DNA is TGCAGCGAAAGACATGTTGAGCAGTTCTTC.

The chain recombines TRBV18 with TRBJ1-4; the D gene is possibly TRBD1 (6 bases). The CDR3 has 15 residues. The germline gives CDR1 KGHSH, CDR2 LQKENI. Trimming shortened V by 5 bases and J by 8 bases, and 18 bases separated the two germline ends. The CDR3 DNA reads as TGTGCCAGCTCAAATACCGGGACAAGCAGCGAAAAACTGTTTTTT. As protein: CASSNTGTSSEKLFF.

This rearrangement joins TRBV29-1 to TRBJ1-1; 8 bases map to TRBD1. Unmatched junction bases numbered 4, after V lost 5 bases and J lost 5 bases. Germline V gene data show CDR1 as SQVTM and CDR2 as ANQGSEA. CDR3 length: 12 amino acids. The CDR3, as DNA: TGCAGCGTTCAGAGACAGGGGACTGAAGCTTTCTTT. This sequence encodes CSVQRQGTEAFF.

This clonotype was seen more than once but under ten times. The chain links TRBV4-1 to TRBJ2-2; 13 bases match TRBD2. Germline V gene data show CDR1 as MGHRA and CDR2 as YSYEKL. This CDR3 region has 17 residues. V shed 0 bases, J shed 6 bases, and the junction held 4 bases outside the gene matches. In DNA, the CDR3 is TGCGCCAGCAGCCAAGAGGGGACTAGCGGGGTCCCCGGGGAGCTGTTTTTT. It is translated as CASSQEGTSGVPGELFF.

This clonotype was seen at least ten times. One end of the junction varies from germline; a read error may be responsible. This rearrangement joins TRBV6-1 to TRBJ2-5, with a tentative D call TRBD2 (5 bases). CDR1 is MNHNS, CDR2 SASEGT, per germline. This CDR3 has 13 residues. CDR3 coding DNA: TGTGCCAGCACCCCGGGATTTCAAGGGACCCAGTACTTC. It specifies CASTPGFQGTQYF.

With respect to this clonotype: Since a much larger clone is just one base distant, this may be a read error. J is TRBJ2-3 and V is TRBV24-1; 7 bases align to TRBD1. V was clipped by 9 bases and J by 7 bases; unmatched bases: 3. Per the germline V gene, CDR1 is KGHDR and CDR2 is SFDVKD. The CDR3 runs to 11 residues. The CDR3 region is CATETGNTQYF. CDR3 bases: TGTGCCACCGAGACAGGGAATACGCAGTATTTT.

Only one count was recorded for this clonotype. This chain links TRBV5-6 with TRBJ1-2; no definite D call. Germline V gene lookup returns CDR1 SGHDT and CDR2 YYEEEE. Trimming shortened V by 0 bases and J by 4 bases, and 16 bases separated the two germline ends. This CDR3 comprises 16 residues. The CDR3 DNA follows: TGTGCCAGCAGCTTGGACTTTGTCTCGGCGGCCTATGGCTACACCTTC. Residues: CASSLDFVSAAYGYTF.

The chain links TRBV3-1 to TRBJ2-5; 15 bases align to TRBD2. J lost 2 bases, V lost 3 bases, and 4 bases had no gene match. The CDR3 covers 17 residues. Looked up from germline, CDR1 is LGHDT and CDR2 is YNNKEL (reference sequence). The CDR3 here is CASSQDGLAGGQETQYF. CDR3 sequence (DNA): TGTGCCAGCAGCCAGGACGGACTAGCGGGAGGGCAAGAGACCCAGTACTTC.

This clonotype was picked up many times. The rearrangement links TRBV27 to TRBJ2-1; 10 nucleotides match TRBD2. V was clipped by 5 bases and J by 8 bases; unmatched bases: 6. The CDR3 covers 14 residues. Per germline, CDR1 MNHEY and CDR2 SMNVEV (reference sequence). CDR3 sequence (DNA): TGTGCCAGCAGTGTTTCTAGCGGGGGTTATGAGCAGTTCTTC. Protein product: CASSVSSGGYEQFF.

The chain recombines TRBV7-9 with TRBJ1-2; 9 nucleotides match TRBD1. The CDR3 consists of 16 residues. V trimming: 7 bases; J trimming: 4 bases; junction bases outside the gene matches: 13. Germline values: CDR1 SEHNR, CDR2 FQNEAQ (reference sequence). The CDR3 DNA sequence: TGTGCCAGCAACTCCTGGGGGACAGGGCGGACCTATGGCTACACCTTC. This translates into CASNSWGTGRTYGYTF.